This T cell receptor beta chain was recovered during a study of T cell responses to AZD1222 COVID-19 vaccine. V was shortened by 0 bases and J by 6 bases, with 12 bases between the two germline ends. Germline V gene lookup returns CDR1 SGHKS and CDR2 YYEKEE (reference sequence). The CDR3 consists of 15 residues. The data were produced by immunoSEQ multiplex PCR, yet TCRdb's version contains in-frame clones alone and is incomplete. The sample lists roughly 110,000 clones; about 89% were seen once. This TCR came from an adult who received the AZD1222 COVID-19 vaccine. This specimen was peripheral blood, taken 28 days after the second AZD1222 dose. The rearrangement uses TRBV5-5 and TRBJ2-2, with unresolved D. CDR3 in amino acids: CASSLVLGPSGELFF. The CDR3 coding sequence is TGTGCCAGCAGCTTGGTTCTGGGTCCGTCCGGGGAGCTGTTTTTT.